Shown below are 27 T cell receptor beta chains from a single sample sequenced in a study of blood T cell repertoires in COVID-19. TCRdb's table, derived via immunoSEQ multiplex PCR, lists solely in-frame clones and lacks some. The data show 190,000 or so clones, around nine tenths seen once. Specimen: peripheral blood. These receptors originate from a man aged 55 to 69 who had recovered from COVID-19.

J is TRBJ1-4 and V is TRBV19, with 10 nucleotides matching TRBD1. The CDR3 runs to 15 residues. Germline CDR1 and CDR2: LNHDA and SQIVND (reference sequence). The V and J ends lost 3 bases and 8 bases, in that order; junction bases with no gene match: 6. For the CDR3, the DNA is TGTGCCAGTAGTATCGGACAGGGGGGACTGGAAAAACTGTTTTTT. Protein sequence: CASSIGQGGLEKLFF.

This clone was recorded only once. The V gene is TRBV6-5, the J gene TRBJ1-2, with 9 bases fitting TRBD1. V shed 5 bases, J shed 2 bases, and the junction held 3 bases outside the gene matches. This CDR3 has 14 residues. Germline lookup yields CDR1 MNHEY and CDR2 SVGAGI. The CDR3 spells CASSPQGANYGYTF. DNA for the CDR3: TGTGCCAGCAGTCCACAGGGGGCGAACTATGGCTACACCTTC.

The chain is built from TRBV9 and TRBJ1-1, with D maybe TRBD1 (6 bases). The CDR3 covers 17 residues. The V and J ends lost 0 bases and 3 bases respectively, with 18 bases between them. Germline V lookup: CDR1 SGDLS, CDR2 YYNGEE. As DNA, the CDR3 is TGTGCCAGCAGCGTAGATTACAGGGTCGATGGGGACACTGAAGCTTTCTTT. This translates into CASSVDYRVDGDTEAFF.

The chain joins TRBV10-2 to TRBJ2-2; D uncertain. The V end was cut by 5 bases, the J end by 6 bases, with 4 bases between. The CDR3 spans 11 residues. CDR1 is WSHSY and CDR2 is SAAADI in the germline V gene. Here the CDR3 reads CASSPAGELFF. DNA for the CDR3: TGCGCCAGCAGTCCCGCCGGGGAGCTGTTTTTT.

V gene TRBV6-5 combines with J gene TRBJ2-7; a possible D gene is TRBD1 (6 bases). CDR1 and CDR2 (germline): MNHEY, SVGAGI. This CDR3 contains 12 residues. Trimming pared 6 bases from V and 1 base from J, leaving 7 bases between. The CDR3 region is CASRDSSYEQYF. For the CDR3, the DNA is TGTGCCAGCAGGGACAGTTCCTACGAGCAGTACTTC.

With respect to this clone: A much larger clone sits a single nucleotide away, making a read error possible. The genes are TRBV5-5 and TRBJ1-1; 7 bases line up with TRBD1. Germline assignment: CDR1 SGHKS and CDR2 YYEKEE (reference sequence). The J segment lost 1 base and the V segment lost 1 base, leaving 1 base of the junction unmatched. The CDR3 is 14 residues long. The CDR3 region is CASSLTGANTEAFF. Written as DNA, the CDR3 is TGTGCCAGCAGCTTGACAGGGGCGAACACTGAAGCTTTCTTT.

V gene TRBV12-5 combines with J gene TRBJ1-6, with D perhaps matching TRBD1 (5 bases). The CDR3 is 20 residues long. CDR1 is LGHNT, CDR2 FRNRAP, per germline. Between the trimmed V and J ends, which lost 0 bases and 4 bases, there was a span of 22 bases. CDR3 sequence: CASGLVGGETQGSYNSPLHF. The CDR3 region has the DNA TGTGCTAGTGGTTTGGTGGGAGGGGAGACTCAAGGGTCTTATAATTCACCCCTCCACTTT.

The chain links TRBV19 to TRBJ2-7, with D possibly being TRBD2 (5 bases). The CDR3 is 15 residues long. V lost 5 bases and J lost 4, with 18 bases in between. Germline CDR1 reads LNHDA; CDR2 reads SQIVND (reference sequence). CDR3 protein: CASSLHVFGEYEQYF. Written as DNA, the CDR3 is TGTGCCAGTAGTCTCCACGTGTTTGGGGAGTACGAGCAGTACTTC.

The chain recombines TRBV27 with TRBJ1-4; D is perhaps TRBD1 (6 bases). Germline loops: CDR1 MNHEY, CDR2 SMNVEV (reference sequence). The CDR3 totals 14 residues. V was shortened by 6 bases and J by 5 bases, with 13 bases between the two germline ends. The CDR3 reads CASRTQGWNEKLFF. CDR3 nucleotide sequence: TGTGCCAGCAGGACACAGGGTTGGAATGAAAAACTGTTTTTT. The full variable domain, rest sourced from reference TRBV27 and TRBJ1-4, is EAQVTQNPRYLITVTGKKLTVTCSQNMNHEYMSWYRQDPGLGLRQIYYSMNVEVTDKGDVPEGYKVSRKEKRNFPLILESPSPNQTSLYFCASRTQGWNEKLFFGSGTQLSVL.

The rearrangement uses TRBV7-2 and TRBJ1-5; the D gene is possibly TRBD1 (6 bases). The germline V gene encodes CDR1 SGHTA and CDR2 FQGNSA. Trimming stripped 6 bases from V and 0 bases from J, with 12 bases between. The length of the CDR3 is 15 residues. The CDR3 DNA sequence: TGTGCCAGCAGAAGATGGACAGCTAGCAATCAGCCCCAGCATTTT. The encoded protein is CASRRWTASNQPQHF.

The chain links TRBV14 to TRBJ2-7, with 12 bases aligning to TRBD2. Germline V lookup: CDR1 SGHDN, CDR2 FVKESK. The CDR3 sequence is 15 residues long. V shed 6 bases, J shed 5 bases, and the junction held 8 bases outside the gene matches. CDR3 residues: CASSKLAGGLHEQYF. CDR3 DNA: TGTGCCAGCAGTAAACTAGCGGGAGGTCTCCACGAGCAGTACTTC. Looking up the rest from reference TRBV14 and TRBJ2-7 gives the full variable domain: EAGVTQFPSHSVIEKGQTVTLRCDPISGHDNLYWYRRVMGKEIKFLLHFVKESKQDESGMPNNRFLAERTGGTYSTLKVQPAELEDSGVYFCASSKLAGGLHEQYFGPGTRLTVT.

This chain joins TRBV28 and TRBJ1-1; D not certain. Trimming removed 6 bases at V and 4 bases at J, with 3 bases between. The CDR3 contains 10 residues. Germline values: CDR1 MDHEN, CDR2 SYDVKM. For the CDR3, the DNA is TGTGCCAGCAGCAGCACTGAAGCTTTCTTT. Protein product: CASSSTEAFF.

The chain combines TRBV7-8 with TRBJ2-7; tentatively, D is TRBD1 (6 bases). The CDR3 is 15 residues long. The V gene's germline CDR1 is SGHVS and CDR2 FQNEAQ. Trimming removed 5 bases at V and 0 bases at J, with 14 bases between. CDR3 coding DNA: TGTGCCAGCAGCCTTAGACGGACAGACTCCTACGAGCAGTACTTC. This translates into CASSLRRTDSYEQYF.

The chain joins TRBV5-1 to TRBJ2-1; TRBD2 is a possible D gene (6 bases). Germline assignment: CDR1 SGHRS and CDR2 YFSETQ. The V gene lost 3 bases and the J gene lost 4 bases, with 17 bases spanning the gap. The length of the CDR3 is 16 residues. The CDR3 sequence: CASSSLAEGRYNEQFF. The CDR3 DNA follows: TGCGCCAGCAGCTCCTTAGCGGAGGGACGTTACAATGAGCAGTTCTTC. The full variable domain, completed using reference TRBV5-1 and TRBJ2-1, is KAGVTQTPRYLIKTRGQQVTLSCSPISGHRSVSWYQQTPGQGLQFLFEYFSETQRNKGNFPGRFSGRQFSNSRSEMNVSTLELGDSALYLCASSSLAEGRYNEQFFGPGTRLTVL.

The chain is built from TRBV7-9 and TRBJ1-2, with TRBD1 identical over 9 bases. This CDR3 is built from 15 residues. Germline trimming cut 5 bases from V and 2 bases from J; bases unmatched to any gene: 6. Germline V gene sequence: CDR1 SEHNR, CDR2 FQNEAQ (reference sequence). Here the CDR3 DNA reads TGTGCCAGCAGCCAAGGACAGGGGATAAACTATGGCTACACCTTC. Residues: CASSQGQGINYGYTF.

This chain uses TRBV30 with TRBJ1-2; 7 bases match TRBD1. This CDR3 is 15 amino acids long. After removal of 2 bases from V and 1 base from J, the junction contained 7 bases not matched to a gene. The germline V gene has CDR1 GTSNPN and CDR2 SVGIG (reference sequence). CDR3 nucleotide sequence: TGTGCCTGGAGTCCCGGGACAGAGATTAACTATGGCTACACCTTC. Translation gives CAWSPGTEINYGYTF.

The CDR3 reads CAGTDNYGYTF. CDR3 sequence (DNA): TGTGCCGGGACTGATAACTATGGCTACACCTTC. The chain employs TRBV19 and TRBJ1-2, with a tentative D call TRBD1 (5 bases). Trimming shortened V by 11 bases and J by 1 base, and 8 bases separated the two germline ends. This CDR3 has 11 amino acids. The germline V gene has CDR1 LNHDA and CDR2 SQIVND (reference sequence).

The J gene is TRBJ1-2, the V gene TRBV18; D unresolved. CDR1 and CDR2 (germline): KGHSH, LQKENI. This CDR3 has 14 amino acids. Trimming stripped 4 bases from V and 4 bases from J, with 13 bases between. CDR3: CASSQGTGSYGYTF. The CDR3 DNA sequence: TGTGCCAGCTCACAAGGTACCGGGTCCTATGGCTACACCTTC.

The chain uses TRBV23-1 and TRBJ1-5; TRBD1 might be the D (6 bases). TRBV23-1 is an ORF; its function is uncertain. The CDR3 covers 16 residues. V was clipped by 0 bases and J by 2 bases, with 11 bases between them. The CDR3 coding sequence is TGCGCCAGCAGTCAATCGCAACAGGGAGGCAATCAGCCCCAGCATTTT. Amino acid sequence: CASSQSQQGGNQPQHF.

The chain links TRBV18 to TRBJ1-5, with 7 bases lining up with TRBD1. Germline V gives CDR1 KGHSH, CDR2 LQKENI. The ends lost 3 bases at V and 0 bases at J; junction bases unmatched: 2. There are 15 residues in the CDR3. The CDR3 nucleotides read TGTGCCAGCTCACCCCAGGGGGGTAGCAATCAGCCCCAGCATTTT. Translating it yields CASSPQGGSNQPQHF.

The gene calls are TRBV2 and TRBJ2-3; 8 bases match TRBD2. V shed 7 bases and J 1 base; nucleotides not matched to a gene: 1. The CDR3 length is 13 residues. Germline lookup yields CDR1 SNHLY and CDR2 FYNNEI. CDR3 amino acids: CASKTSGTDTQYF. The CDR3 bases are TGTGCCAGCAAGACTAGCGGCACAGATACGCAGTATTTT. Full variable domain (rest looked up from reference TRBV2 and TRBJ2-3): EPEVTQTPSHQVTQMGQEVILRCVPISNHLYFYWYRQILGQKVEFLVSFYNNEISEKSEIFDDQFSVERPDGSNFTLKIRSTKLEDSAMYFCASKTSGTDTQYFGPGTRLTVL.

The chain carries TRBV10-1 and TRBJ1-1, with D possibly matching TRBD1 (5 bases). The CDR3 is 16 amino acids. Germline CDR1 and CDR2: WNHNN and SYGVQD (reference sequence). The V and J ends lost 7 bases and 2 bases respectively, with 20 bases between them. CDR3 in amino acids: CASTLSWGVLNTEAFF. In DNA, the CDR3 is TGCGCCAGCACCTTAAGTTGGGGGGTTCTTAACACTGAAGCTTTCTTT.

This rearrangement joins TRBV24-1 to TRBJ2-5, with 7 bases fitting TRBD1. Germline CDR1 and CDR2: KGHDR and SFDVKD. The CDR3 sequence is 16 residues long. V dropped 2 bases and J dropped 4; count of bases not matched to a gene: 9. The DNA of the CDR3 is TGTGCCACCAGTGATTCCCCGCCTAGGGGGCCAGAGACCCAGTACTTC. Protein product: CATSDSPPRGPETQYF.

V usage is TRBV6-4 and J usage is TRBJ1-6; a possible D gene is TRBD1 (5 bases). The CDR3 is made up of 18 amino acids. V lost 4 bases and J 4 bases, leaving 20 bases between the germline ends. Germline V CDR1 and CDR2: MRHNA, SNTAGT. The CDR3 nucleotides read TGTGCCAGCAGTGTATCCCTTGGACACAGACTTTATAATTCACCCCTCCACTTT. Translated, it gives CASSVSLGHRLYNSPLHF.

Only a few counts were recorded for this clone. J is TRBJ1-1 and V is TRBV3-1 (or the pseudogene TRBV3-2), with 8 nucleotides matching TRBD1. Germline V gene lookup returns CDR1 LGHDT and CDR2 YNNKEL (reference sequence). Losses at the gene ends were 2 bases for V and 8 bases for J; bases not matched to a gene: 4. The CDR3 extends over 13 amino acids. DNA for the CDR3: TGTGCCAGCAGCCAAACCAGGGGGCTAGAAGCTTTCTTT. As protein: CASSQTRGLEAFF.

The chain carries TRBV5-4 and TRBJ2-2; possibly TRBD1 for D (5 bases). CDR1 is SGHNT, CDR2 YYREEE, per germline (reference sequence). CDR3 length: 16 residues. Between the trimmed V and J ends, which lost 4 bases and 2 bases, there was a span of 15 bases. This CDR3 is CASSRDSFLNTGELFF. The DNA of the CDR3 is TGTGCCAGCAGCCGCGACAGCTTTCTTAACACCGGGGAGCTGTTTTTT.

V usage is TRBV7-2 and J usage is TRBJ2-7, with D possibly TRBD1 on 5 matching bases. This CDR3 has 14 amino acids. The V gene's germline CDR1 is SGHTA and CDR2 FQGNSA. Trimming cost V 2 bases and J 4 bases, with 12 bases left between them. This CDR3 reads CASSLTGTRYEQYF. CDR3 bases: TGTGCCAGCAGCTTAACAGGAACCCGTTACGAGCAGTACTTC.